The clone carrying this T cell receptor beta chain was detected a few times. Its antigen is not identified. The TCRbeta library incorporated unique molecular identifiers. One entry per CDR3 protein results from TCRdb running MiXCR on the PCR reads. Of approximately 980,000 distinct CDR3 sequences listed, roughly 29% were seen once; the top ten hold over 25%. This sample stems from a study of T-cell reconstitution after alpha-beta-depleted transplantation in children. Study-wide results and caveats: T-cell numbers and diversity one year post-transplant derived largely from freshly generated T cells. Roughly two months post-transplant, alpha-beta T cells reportedly originated from several hundred graft clones that had expanded.

CDR1 and CDR2 from the germline V gene are MGHRA and YSYEKL. V lost 1 base to trimming and J lost 4 bases; unmatched junction nucleotides: 4. The CDR3 runs 15 residues. The sequences come from PBMCs, mostly from graft donor cells, collected 360 days after TCRalphabeta/CD19-depleted stem cell transplant. The chain links TRBV4-1 to TRBJ2-5; 9 positions agree with TRBD1. This receptor was identified in a boy in the first two years of life who had a stem cell transplant for SCID, so the T cells may come from the graft donor. CDR3 DNA sequence: TGCGCCAGCAGCCAAGGCTCGGGACAGGGAGAGACCCAGTACTTC. Translated: CASSQGSGQGETQYF.